This is a list of T cell receptor beta chains from one sample in a study of T cells in Graves' hyperthyroidism and ophthalmopathy. TCRdb reprocessed the multiplex PCR reads via MiXCR and lists one record per CDR3 protein. The table has about 480,000 distinct CDR3 sequences, over 13% seen once. Sequenced material: blood. Receptors originate from a woman between 18 and 30 years old with Graves' hyperthyroidism. Both conserved end residues are part of each CDR3. A D gene is named only where the DNA matches it firmly. The listing skips clone size in some rows; elsewhere it reads once, few, many or a size class.

j_call: TRBJ1-3; d_call: NA; clone_size: NA; v_call: TRBV30; cdr3_nt: TGTGCCCCCATGCGGGACTCTGGAAACACCATATATTTT; cdr3_aa: CAPMRDSGNTIYF
j_call: TRBJ1-1; d_call: TRBD1; clone_size: NA; v_call: TRBV20-1; cdr3_nt: TGCAGTGCTAGTTTTACGGGACAGGGGATCACTGAAGCTTTCTTT; cdr3_aa: CSASFTGQGITEAFF
j_call: TRBJ2-1; d_call: NA; clone_size: NA; v_call: TRBV14; cdr3_nt: TGTGCCAGCAGCCACGAACAGGGCAGGATTTGGAATGAGCAGTTCTTC; cdr3_aa: CASSHEQGRIWNEQFF
j_call: TRBJ1-4; d_call: TRBD1; clone_size: NA; v_call: TRBV14; cdr3_nt: TGTGCCAGCAGCACTTTGACAGGGGGCTATGAAAAACTGTTTTTT; cdr3_aa: CASSTLTGGYEKLFF
j_call: TRBJ1-2; d_call: NA; clone_size: many; v_call: TRBV10-3; cdr3_nt: TGTGCCATCAGTGAGTCTGCAGTAGCTGGCTACACCTTC; cdr3_aa: CAISESAVAGYTF
j_call: TRBJ1-5; d_call: NA; clone_size: few; v_call: TRBV20-1; cdr3_nt: TGCAGTGCTCGGAACAGCAATCAGCCCCAGCATTTT; cdr3_aa: CSARNSNQPQHF
j_call: TRBJ2-7; d_call: TRBD1; clone_size: NA; v_call: TRBV19; cdr3_nt: TGTGCCAGTAGTACTCAGGGGGCAAGGGAGCAGTACTTC; cdr3_aa: CASSTQGAREQYF
j_call: TRBJ2-1; d_call: NA; clone_size: many; v_call: TRBV7-3; cdr3_nt: TGTGCCAGCAGCTCCAAGTGGGCGCGCTCCTACAATGAGCAGTTCTTC; cdr3_aa: CASSSKWARSYNEQFF
j_call: TRBJ1-1; d_call: TRBD1; clone_size: few; v_call: TRBV5-6; cdr3_nt: TGTGCCAGCAGCTTGTTGACAGGGGGCGGGAACACTGAAGCTTTCTTT; cdr3_aa: CASSLLTGGGNTEAFF
j_call: TRBJ2-3; d_call: TRBD2; clone_size: few; v_call: TRBV20-1; cdr3_nt: TGCAGTGCTTGGGACTACATGAGCACAGATACGCAGTATTTT; cdr3_aa: CSAWDYMSTDTQYF
j_call: TRBJ2-3; d_call: TRBD2; clone_size: NA; v_call: TRBV7-3; cdr3_nt: TGTGCCAGCCAAAAAGCGGGAGGAGATACGCAGTATTTT; cdr3_aa: CASQKAGGDTQYF
j_call: TRBJ2-5; d_call: TRBD2; clone_size: many; v_call: TRBV9; cdr3_nt: TGTGCCAGCAGCGTAGAACCTCGGGGAGGGCTAGCGGGAGTCCCAGAGACCCAGTACTTC; cdr3_aa: CASSVEPRGGLAGVPETQYF
j_call: TRBJ1-4; d_call: TRBD1; clone_size: many; v_call: TRBV15; cdr3_nt: TGTGCCACCAGCAGAGCCCGGGACAGGGGTGTAACTAATGAAAAACTGTTTTTT; cdr3_aa: CATSRARDRGVTNEKLFF
j_call: TRBJ2-1; d_call: NA; clone_size: NA; v_call: TRBV7-9; cdr3_nt: TGTGCCAGCAGCTTAGCACTCGGGAGCGGCGATGAGCAGTTCTTC; cdr3_aa: CASSLALGSGDEQFF
j_call: TRBJ2-1; d_call: TRBD2; clone_size: many; v_call: TRBV6-1; cdr3_nt: TGTGCCAGCAGTGACGGGACTAGCTTGTATGAGCAGTTCTTC; cdr3_aa: CASSDGTSLYEQFF
j_call: TRBJ2-1; d_call: NA; clone_size: NA; v_call: TRBV11-2; cdr3_nt: TGTGCCAGCAGCAAGCCTCAGACCACGGCGGGCAATGAGCAGTTCTTC; cdr3_aa: CASSKPQTTAGNEQFF
j_call: TRBJ1-1; d_call: NA; clone_size: NA; v_call: TRBV12-5; cdr3_nt: TGTGCTAGTGGTTTGGTAATCAAGGGAGGGGTCGAAGCTTTCTTT; cdr3_aa: CASGLVIKGGVEAFF
j_call: TRBJ1-5; d_call: NA; clone_size: few; v_call: TRBV7-3; cdr3_nt: TGTGCCAGCAGCAAGGACGGCTCAGGGCAGCCCCAGCATTTT; cdr3_aa: CASSKDGSGQPQHF
j_call: TRBJ2-1; d_call: TRBD2; clone_size: many; v_call: TRBV4-2; cdr3_nt: TGTGCCAGCAGCCAAGATGGGTCGAAGCGGGGGACCTACAATGAGCAGTTCTTC; cdr3_aa: CASSQDGSKRGTYNEQFF
j_call: TRBJ2-7; d_call: TRBD2; clone_size: many; v_call: TRBV27; cdr3_nt: TGTGCCAGCAGTACGGAACTAGCGGCGTCCTACGAGCAGTACTTC; cdr3_aa: CASSTELAASYEQYF
j_call: TRBJ2-2; d_call: TRBD1; clone_size: many; v_call: TRBV11-2; cdr3_nt: TGTGCCAGCAGCTTAGGGAGGGGACAGGGACCCAACACCGGGGAGCTGTTTTTT; cdr3_aa: CASSLGRGQGPNTGELFF
j_call: TRBJ2-5; d_call: NA; clone_size: few; v_call: TRBV5-1; cdr3_nt: TGCGCCAGCAGCTTTAACGGCCAAGAGACCCAGTACTTC; cdr3_aa: CASSFNGQETQYF
j_call: TRBJ1-2; d_call: NA; clone_size: few; v_call: TRBV7-2; cdr3_nt: NA; cdr3_aa: CASSSPFGDGSANYGYTF
j_call: TRBJ2-7; d_call: NA; clone_size: NA; v_call: TRBV11-2; cdr3_nt: TGTGCCAGCCACTCCGCCGGGACACAAGGATACGAGCAGTACTTC; cdr3_aa: CASHSAGTQGYEQYF
j_call: TRBJ2-7; d_call: NA; clone_size: few; v_call: TRBV15; cdr3_nt: TGTGCCACCAGCAGAATCCCTCCCTACGAGCAGTACTTC; cdr3_aa: CATSRIPPYEQYF
j_call: TRBJ2-7; d_call: TRBD2; clone_size: NA; v_call: TRBV14; cdr3_nt: TGTGCCAGCAGGGCCGGGACTAGCGGGAACGAGCAGTACTTC; cdr3_aa: CASRAGTSGNEQYF
j_call: TRBJ2-1; d_call: NA; clone_size: NA; v_call: TRBV6-6; cdr3_nt: TGTGCCAGCAGTTACGGCACTAGCTTGTACAATGAGCAGTTCTTC; cdr3_aa: CASSYGTSLYNEQFF
j_call: TRBJ1-6; d_call: NA; clone_size: NA; v_call: TRBV11-2; cdr3_nt: TGTGCCAGCAGCTCCGGAGGCTCACCCCTCCACTTT; cdr3_aa: CASSSGGSPLHF
j_call: TRBJ2-3; d_call: TRBD1; clone_size: many; v_call: TRBV3-1; cdr3_nt: TGTGCCAGCAGCCAAGATAGGGGGCTAGCTGTAGCAGATACGCAGTATTTT; cdr3_aa: CASSQDRGLAVADTQYF
j_call: TRBJ2-3; d_call: NA; clone_size: NA; v_call: TRBV14; cdr3_nt: TGTGCCAGCAGCCAAGATCTGGCGGGCACAGATACGCAGTATTTT; cdr3_aa: CASSQDLAGTDTQYF
j_call: TRBJ1-1; d_call: NA; clone_size: few; v_call: TRBV9; cdr3_nt: TGTGCCAGCAGCGTAGGGGAGTCCTTTGTGGGATCGAGCACTGAAGCTTTCTTT; cdr3_aa: CASSVGESFVGSSTEAFF
j_call: TRBJ1-4; d_call: NA; clone_size: many; v_call: TRBV30; cdr3_nt: TGTGCCTGGAGTGTAGCAGGGTCGGCCGAAAAACTGTTTTTT; cdr3_aa: CAWSVAGSAEKLFF
j_call: TRBJ1-5; d_call: NA; clone_size: few; v_call: TRBV11-3; cdr3_nt: TGTGCCAGCAGCCCAGACGTCAATCAGCCCCAGCATTTT; cdr3_aa: CASSPDVNQPQHF
j_call: TRBJ1-5; d_call: NA; clone_size: few; v_call: TRBV27; cdr3_nt: TGTGCCAGCAGACTAGGACGGGGGCCCCAGCATTTT; cdr3_aa: CASRLGRGPQHF
j_call: TRBJ1-2; d_call: TRBD1; clone_size: many; v_call: TRBV6-1; cdr3_nt: TGTGCCAGCATCCCATGGAGCGGGACAGTCTATGGCTACACCTTC; cdr3_aa: CASIPWSGTVYGYTF
j_call: TRBJ2-1; d_call: NA; clone_size: many; v_call: TRBV7-3; cdr3_nt: TGTGCCAGCAGCTTGGGCGGGGCCCTTGAGCAGTTCTTC; cdr3_aa: CASSLGGALEQFF
j_call: TRBJ2-1; d_call: NA; clone_size: NA; v_call: TRBV7-9; cdr3_nt: TGTGCCAGCAGCCCCCCCTTACTTGTGGGTAGTGAGCAGTTCTTC; cdr3_aa: CASSPPLLVGSEQFF